Listed here is a single T cell receptor (beta chain). Its antigen is not identified. This specimen comes from a study of T cell responses to AZD1222 COVID-19 vaccine. Study results and limitations: Baseline serology detected seropositivity in only six AZD1222 recipients.

CDR1 and CDR2 from the germline V gene are ENHRY and SYGVKD. V shed 0 bases and J shed 1 base, with 16 bases lying between them. The CDR3 runs to 18 residues. Libraries were prepared by immunoSEQ multiplex PCR; TCRdb keeps only in-frame clonotypes and omits some of them. The sample has about 130,000 clones; roughly 90% are singletons. The input for sequencing was peripheral blood, taken on day 0 of AZD1222 vaccination. This clonotype originated in an adult in good health. The gene calls are TRBV10-3 and TRBJ1-3, with D unresolved. Written as DNA, the CDR3 is TGTGCCATCAGTGAGTCCGAGAGGACGACGATTTCTGGAAACACCATATATTTT. Translating it yields CAISESERTTISGNTIYF.